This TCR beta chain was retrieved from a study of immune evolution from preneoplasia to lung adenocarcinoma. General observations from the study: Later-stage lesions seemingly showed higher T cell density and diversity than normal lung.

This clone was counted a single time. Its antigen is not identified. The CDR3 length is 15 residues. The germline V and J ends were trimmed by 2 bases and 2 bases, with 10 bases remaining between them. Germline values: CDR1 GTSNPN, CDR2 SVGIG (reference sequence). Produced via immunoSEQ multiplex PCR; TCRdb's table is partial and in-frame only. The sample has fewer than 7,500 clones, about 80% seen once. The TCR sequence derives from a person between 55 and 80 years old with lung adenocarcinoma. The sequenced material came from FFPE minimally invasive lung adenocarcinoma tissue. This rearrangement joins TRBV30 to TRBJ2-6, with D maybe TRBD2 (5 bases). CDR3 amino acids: CAWSWWRAGANVLTF. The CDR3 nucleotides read TGTGCCTGGAGTTGGTGGCGGGCTGGGGCCAACGTCCTGACTTTC.